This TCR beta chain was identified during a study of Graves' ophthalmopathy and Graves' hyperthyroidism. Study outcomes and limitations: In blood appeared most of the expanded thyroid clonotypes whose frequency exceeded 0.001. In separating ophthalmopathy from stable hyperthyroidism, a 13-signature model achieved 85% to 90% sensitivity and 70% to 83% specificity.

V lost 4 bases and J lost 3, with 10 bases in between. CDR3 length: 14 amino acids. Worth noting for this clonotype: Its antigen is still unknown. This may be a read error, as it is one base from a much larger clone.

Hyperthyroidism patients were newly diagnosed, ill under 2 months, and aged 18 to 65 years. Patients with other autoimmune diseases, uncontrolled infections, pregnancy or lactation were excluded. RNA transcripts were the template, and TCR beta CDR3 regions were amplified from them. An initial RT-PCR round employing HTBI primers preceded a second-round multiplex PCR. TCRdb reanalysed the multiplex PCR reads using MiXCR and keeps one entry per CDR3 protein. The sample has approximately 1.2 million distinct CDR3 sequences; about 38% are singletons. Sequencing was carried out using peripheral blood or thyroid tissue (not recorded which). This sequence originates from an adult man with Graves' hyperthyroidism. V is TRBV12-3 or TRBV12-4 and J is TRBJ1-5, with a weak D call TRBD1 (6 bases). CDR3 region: CASSCPGDNQPQHF. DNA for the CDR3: TGTGCCAGCAGTTGCCCAGGGGACAATCAGCCCCAGCATTTT.